One sample yielded the 9 T cell receptor beta chains listed below, sequenced in a study of CD8 T cells in ankylosing spondylitis. General study points: For ankylosing spondylitis blood, a TCR beta motif of eight or nine highly homologous variants appeared characteristic.

TCRdb reprocessed the 5' RACE reads via MiXCR and lists one record per CDR3 protein. This table holds fewer than 650,000 distinct CDR3 sequences, about 12% found once. These receptors' antigens are unknown. Sequencing input: blood, either unsorted or a sorted T cell fraction (not recorded which). The receptors originated from a male donor with ankylosing spondylitis.

The J gene is TRBJ1-2, the V gene TRBV12-3 or TRBV12-4; 10 positions match TRBD1. Trimming took 6 bases from V and 1 from J; bases not matched to a gene: 8. This CDR3 spans 16 amino acids. This CDR3 reads CASSPETGGINYGYTF. The CDR3 bases are TGTGCCAGCAGCCCGGAGACAGGGGGCATTAACTATGGCTACACCTTC.

The chain recombines TRBV28 with TRBJ2-7, with D possibly matching TRBD1 (6 bases). V lost 4 bases and J 2 bases, leaving 15 bases between the germline ends. Germline V gene sequence: CDR1 MDHEN, CDR2 SYDVKM. This CDR3 spans 15 amino acids. The CDR3 coding sequence is TGTGCCAGCAGTTCCGCACAGGGTTCTACCTACGAGCAGTACGTC. Its translation is CASSSAQGSTYEQYV.

The genes are TRBV3-1 and TRBJ2-1; no clear D. The CDR3 has 14 residues. V was cut by 1 base and J by 5 bases, with 9 bases left in between. The germline V gene encodes CDR1 LGHDT and CDR2 YNNKEL (reference sequence). The CDR3 DNA sequence: TGTGCCAGCAGCCAAGGGCAGTCGCACAATGAGCAGTTCTTC. This sequence encodes CASSQGQSHNEQFF.

This clonotype was seen only a few times. V is TRBV15 and J is TRBJ1-1; D ambiguous. This CDR3 spans 13 amino acids. Germline CDR1 and CDR2: LNHNV and YYDKDF (reference sequence). Between the trimmed V and J ends, which lost 2 bases and 2 bases, there was a span of 6 bases. CDR3 region: CATSRSGNTEAFF. CDR3 nucleotides: TGTGCCACCAGCAGATCCGGAAACACTGAAGCTTTCTTT. Variable domain in full (rest from reference TRBV15 and TRBJ1-1): DAMVIQNPRYQVTQFGKPVTLSCSQTLNHNVMYWYQQKSSQAPKLLFHYYDKDFNNEADTPDNFQSRRPNTSFCFLDIRSPGLGDTAMYLCATSRSGNTEAFFGQGTRLTVV.

This clonotype was seen ten or more times. The chain is built from TRBV10-3 and TRBJ1-3, with D unresolved. The length of the CDR3 is 15 residues. V was cut by 0 bases and J by 2 bases, with 8 bases left in between. Germline lookup yields CDR1 ENHRY and CDR2 SYGVKD. CDR3 amino acids: CAISESTATGNTIYF. DNA of the CDR3: TGTGCCATCAGTGAGTCGACGGCGACTGGAAACACCATATATTTT.

This clonotype came up many times. The rearrangement joins TRBV12-3 or TRBV12-4 to TRBJ2-1, with D possibly TRBD2 on 6 matching bases. Trimming pared 5 bases from V and 8 bases from J, leaving 16 bases between. CDR3 size: 14 residues. CDR3 nucleotide sequence: TGTGCCAGCAGTGGGGCTAACAGGAGGGATGAGCAGTTCTTC. Translation gives CASSGANRRDEQFF.

This clonotype was recorded a few times. This chain uses TRBV6-1 with TRBJ2-3; D is possibly TRBD2 (6 bases). V lost 4 bases to trimming and J lost 3 bases, with 14 bases between them. CDR3 length: 15 amino acids. Germline values: CDR1 MNHNS, CDR2 SASEGT. This chain's CDR3 is CASSVPGGVTDTQYF. CDR3 nucleotides: TGTGCCAGCAGTGTCCCAGGAGGGGTGACAGATACGCAGTATTTT.

The rearrangement links TRBV5-1 to TRBJ2-1, with 9 bases aligning to TRBD2. From germline, CDR1 is SGHRS and CDR2 YFSETQ. This CDR3 is 16 amino acids long. V was clipped by 4 bases and J by 8 bases; unmatched bases: 13. Here the CDR3 DNA reads TGCGCCAGCAGCGACTTAGCGGGAGCCCCGGGGGATGAGCAGTTCTTC. This encodes CASSDLAGAPGDEQFF.

V is TRBV7-2 and J is TRBJ2-7, with 9 bases identical to TRBD1. The V gene end was trimmed by 1 base and the J gene end by 3 bases; junction bases not matched to a gene: 4. This CDR3 has 15 amino acids. Germline assignment: CDR1 SGHTA and CDR2 FQGNSA. CDR3 DNA: TGTGCCAGCAGCTTAGGTGGGACAGGGCTCTACGAGCAGTACTTC. It yields the protein CASSLGGTGLYEQYF.